Following are 27 T cell receptor beta chains from one sample sequenced in a study of identical twins. TCRdb re-analysed the 5' RACE reads in MiXCR, keeping a single row per CDR3 protein. The sample lists 700,000 to 950,000 distinct CDR3 sequences, around 12% seen once, with roughly 1.6% in the top ten. These data also formed part of another study, on yellow fever vaccine responses in identical twins.

The sample comprised PBMCs. These receptors were taken from a young woman in good health.

The V gene is TRBV5-6, the J gene TRBJ2-2; 10 bases match TRBD2. This CDR3 comprises 18 residues. The germline V gene has CDR1 SGHDT and CDR2 YYEEEE. The trim removed 4 bases at V and 0 bases at J, leaving 9 bases unmatched. CDR3 residues: CASSHPGLAITNTGELFF. In DNA, the CDR3 is TGTGCCAGCAGCCATCCGGGACTAGCGATCACGAACACCGGGGAGCTGTTTTTT.

Only a few counts were recorded for this clonotype. The chain carries TRBV20-1 and TRBJ2-3; TRBD1 is a possible D gene (6 bases). Trimming cost V 0 bases and J 2 bases, with 15 bases left between them. The CDR3 is 16 amino acids. Germline assignment: CDR1 DFQATT and CDR2 SNEGSKA (reference sequence). This chain's CDR3 is CSARDLGAWSTDTQYF. DNA for the CDR3: TGCAGTGCTAGAGATCTGGGGGCTTGGTCCACAGATACGCAGTATTTT.

J is TRBJ2-1 and V is TRBV29-1; TRBD2 is a possible D gene (7 bases). Germline V gives CDR1 SQVTM, CDR2 ANQGSEA. This CDR3 has 15 residues. V lost 4 bases to trimming and J lost 5 bases, with 18 bases between them. This CDR3 reads CSVVRVGGTNNEQFF. In DNA, the CDR3 is TGCAGCGTTGTTCGGGTGGGAGGGACAAACAATGAGCAGTTCTTC.

The chain uses TRBV12-3 or TRBV12-4 and TRBJ2-7; D is ambiguous. V dropped 5 bases and J dropped 2 bases, with 10 bases sitting between them. The CDR3 runs to 13 residues. DNA for the CDR3: TGTGCCAGCAGTCGTTCAGGTGCCTACGAGCAGTACTTC. Its translation is CASSRSGAYEQYF.

This clonotype was found many times. This chain links TRBV7-9 with TRBJ1-2, with a weak D call TRBD1 (5 bases). CDR1 is SEHNR, CDR2 FQNEAQ, per germline (reference sequence). This CDR3 comprises 14 residues. Trimming cost V 2 bases and J 5 bases, with 12 bases left between them. The CDR3 nucleotides are TGTGCCAGCAGCTTAATGAGCGGGGGTTATGGCTACACCTTC. It translates to CASSLMSGGYGYTF.

This clonotype was counted only a few times. Mismatch with germline at one junction end may stem from a read error. The chain recombines TRBV3-1 with TRBJ1-1, with D unclear. The CDR3 loop spans 11 amino acids. Germline V gives CDR1 LGHDT, CDR2 YNNKEL (reference sequence). The CDR3 sequence: CASSQDRNRYF. The CDR3 DNA is TGTGCCAGCAGCCAAGATCGGAACCGGTATTTT.

Only a few counts were recorded for this clonotype. The chain joins TRBV19 to TRBJ1-1, with no clear D. The CDR3 totals 12 residues. Per the germline V gene, CDR1 is LNHDA and CDR2 is SQIVND (reference sequence). The V gene lost 3 bases and the J gene lost 4 bases, with 6 bases spanning the gap. This CDR3 is CASSILGTEAFF. The CDR3 nucleotides read TGTGCCAGTAGTATCCTTGGCACTGAAGCTTTCTTT.

The V call is TRBV20-1, the J call TRBJ2-7; a weak D match, TRBD2 (5 bases). Germline lookup yields CDR1 DFQATT and CDR2 SNEGSKA (reference sequence). Trimming removed 3 bases from V and 3 bases from J, with 6 bases in between. This CDR3 is 11 amino acids long. The CDR3 is CSARGSYEQYF. CDR3 bases: TGCAGTGCTAGGGGGAGCTACGAGCAGTACTTC.

The DNA of the CDR3 is TGTGCCAGCAGCCATGGCCCGGGACAGGGCTATGGCTACACCTTC. Protein sequence: CASSHGPGQGYGYTF. This chain uses TRBV3-1 with TRBJ1-2; TRBD1 agrees at 9 bases. The trim removed 3 bases at V and 4 bases at J, leaving 6 bases unmatched. The CDR3 loop spans 15 amino acids. Germline loops: CDR1 LGHDT, CDR2 YNNKEL (reference sequence).

This clonotype was detected ten times or more. The chain has TRBV10-2 and TRBJ1-1; the match to TRBD1 covers 10 bases. After removal of 4 bases from V and 3 bases from J, the junction contained 2 bases not matched to a gene. Germline loops: CDR1 WSHSY, CDR2 SAAADI. The CDR3 contains 14 residues. The DNA for the CDR3 is TGCGCCAGCAGTGGGGGGACAGGGGACACTGAAGCTTTCTTT. This sequence encodes CASSGGTGDTEAFF.

This clonotype has more than one count but fewer than ten. V is TRBV18 and J is TRBJ2-1; tentative D call: TRBD1 (5 bases). This CDR3 is 17 amino acids long. V was shortened by 6 bases and J by 0 bases, with 18 bases between the two germline ends. Germline CDR1 and CDR2: KGHSH and LQKENI. This CDR3 reads CASSRPTATISYNEQFF. CDR3 DNA sequence: TGTGCCAGCTCTCGACCGACAGCTACAATCTCCTACAATGAGCAGTTCTTC.

J is TRBJ1-1 and V is TRBV29-1, with a possible D match to TRBD1 (6 bases). Per germline, CDR1 SQVTM and CDR2 ANQGSEA. Trimming cost V 7 bases and J 8 bases, with 14 bases left between them. This CDR3 has 11 amino acids. CDR3 sequence reads: CSASRGHEAFF. In DNA form, the CDR3 reads TGCAGCGCATCCAGGGGACACGAAGCTTTCTTT.

This clonotype was picked up many times. Here the CDR3 DNA reads TGTGCCACCAGTGAACGGTATAGCAATCAGCCCCAGCATTTT. As protein: CATSERYSNQPQHF. This chain uses TRBV24-1 with TRBJ1-5; no clear D gene. CDR1 and CDR2 from the germline V gene are KGHDR and SFDVKD. The CDR3 consists of 14 residues. V shed 4 bases and J shed 0 bases, with 6 bases lying between them.

This chain links TRBV10-3 with TRBJ2-6, with D possibly matching TRBD1 (6 bases). CDR3 length: 16 residues. The V gene lost 7 bases and the J gene lost 4 bases, with 17 bases spanning the gap. Germline lookup yields CDR1 ENHRY and CDR2 SYGVKD. The chain's CDR3 is CAITRDIGSGANVLTF. The CDR3 DNA sequence: TGTGCCATCACCAGGGACATCGGATCAGGGGCCAACGTCCTGACTTTC.

This clonotype was counted ten times or more. V usage is TRBV10-3 and J usage is TRBJ1-1; no reliable D call. Trimming pared 0 bases from V and 1 base from J, leaving 6 bases between. Germline CDR1 and CDR2: ENHRY and SYGVKD. This CDR3 contains 14 residues. CDR3 protein: CAISESYRNTEAFF. For the CDR3, the DNA is TGTGCCATCAGTGAGTCCTACAGGAACACTGAAGCTTTCTTT.

This clonotype was counted ten times or more. CDR3 loop: CASSLAGTDYEQYF. The CDR3 DNA sequence: TGTGCCAGCAGTTTAGCCGGGACAGACTACGAGCAGTACTTC. The gene calls are TRBV12-3 or TRBV12-4 and TRBJ2-7; 7 bases are shared with TRBD1. The CDR3 totals 14 residues. J was trimmed by 3 bases and V by 0 bases; bases with no gene match: 2.

The chain recombines TRBV15 with TRBJ2-5; 7 bases line up with TRBD2. V was clipped by 0 bases and J by 1 base; unmatched bases: 8. The CDR3 has 17 amino acids. CDR1 and CDR2 (germline): LNHNV, YYDKDF (reference sequence). CDR3 in amino acids: CATSRDHLSSGQETQYF. For the CDR3, the DNA is TGTGCCACCAGCAGAGATCATTTGTCTAGCGGCCAAGAGACCCAGTACTTC.

V usage is TRBV7-9 and J usage is TRBJ2-1; TRBD1 might be the D (5 bases). The CDR3 runs 13 residues. Germline loops: CDR1 SEHNR, CDR2 FQNEAQ (reference sequence). Between the trimmed V and J ends, which lost 3 bases and 14 bases, there was a span of 17 bases. The DNA for the CDR3 is TGTGCCAGCAGCTTGGGGCTACCGAAAGAGGAGTTCTTC. Encoded protein: CASSLGLPKEEFF.

The V call is TRBV7-3, the J call TRBJ2-1; a possible D gene is TRBD2 (5 bases). Germline assignment: CDR1 SGHTA and CDR2 FQGTGA. CDR3 length: 14 amino acids. V gave up 0 bases and J gave up 7 bases, with 10 bases separating them. CDR3 residues: CASSLTGSKNEQFF. The CDR3, as DNA: TGTGCCAGCAGCTTAACAGGGAGTAAAAATGAGCAGTTCTTC.

This chain links TRBV5-1 with TRBJ2-7; 9 bases match TRBD1. In germline, CDR1 is SGHRS, CDR2 YFSETQ. CDR3 size: 14 residues. V gave up 6 bases and J gave up 7 bases; unmatched junction bases: 11. The CDR3 DNA reads as TGCGCCAGCATTCCCCCGGGACAGGGCGAGGAGCAGTACGTC. It encodes CASIPPGQGEEQYV.

This clonotype was seen a handful of times. CDR3 in amino acids: CSAREGARYQVKYNEQFF. CDR3 DNA sequence: TGCAGTGCTAGAGAAGGGGCCCGGTATCAAGTTAAATACAATGAGCAGTTCTTC. The chain links TRBV20-1 to TRBJ2-1; a weak D match, TRBD1 (5 bases). Germline V gives CDR1 DFQATT, CDR2 SNEGSKA (reference sequence). V dropped 0 bases and J dropped 4 bases, with 22 bases sitting between them. This CDR3 is built from 18 residues.

This rearrangement joins TRBV19 to TRBJ2-2, with D tentatively TRBD2 (6 bases). Germline CDR1 reads LNHDA; CDR2 reads SQIVND (reference sequence). V lost 5 bases and J 0 bases, leaving 10 bases between the germline ends. CDR3 length equals 15 residues. CDR3 DNA sequence: TGTGCCAGTAGTCCTAGCGCTACGAACACCGGGGAGCTGTTTTTT. Protein product: CASSPSATNTGELFF.

The chain joins TRBV5-5 to TRBJ2-2, with 8 bases aligning to TRBD1. Germline V gene lookup returns CDR1 SGHKS and CDR2 YYEKEE (reference sequence). V gave up 0 bases and J gave up 5 bases; unmatched junction bases: 6. The length of the CDR3 is 16 residues. CDR3 in amino acids: CASSLASGGMTGELFF. The CDR3 DNA reads TGTGCCAGCAGCTTGGCGTCAGGGGGCATGACCGGGGAGCTGTTTTTT.

This clonotype has a handful of counts. The chain couples TRBV5-6 to TRBJ1-4, with 9 bases aligning to TRBD1. Germline CDR1 reads SGHDT; CDR2 reads YYEEEE. The junction had 9 bases not matched to a gene; V was cut back by 6 bases and J by 6 bases. The CDR3 has 15 residues. CDR3 nucleotides: TGTGCCAGCACCGATTTGCGGACAGGGGATGAAAAACTGTTTTTT. The encoded protein is CASTDLRTGDEKLFF.

This clonotype was counted many times. The chain uses TRBV24-1 and TRBJ2-1, with TRBD2 matching over 7 bases. Germline-derived CDR1 and CDR2 are KGHDR and SFDVKD. Trimming at V came to 2 bases and at J to 3 bases, leaving 6 bases not matched to a gene. This CDR3 is built from 16 residues. The CDR3 spells CATSDSSWDYYNEQFF. Here the CDR3 DNA reads TGTGCCACCAGTGATTCCTCTTGGGACTACTACAATGAGCAGTTCTTC.

V and J are TRBV5-1 and TRBJ2-3, with D uncertain. Germline V gene sequence: CDR1 SGHRS, CDR2 YFSETQ. This CDR3 is 15 amino acids long. V lost 2 bases to trimming and J lost 5 bases, with 15 bases between them. This CDR3 reads CASSFGRLPGDTQYF. Here the CDR3 DNA reads TGCGCCAGCAGCTTTGGACGATTGCCGGGAGATACGCAGTATTTT.

The CDR3 protein is CASSLGLAGDSYEQYF. The CDR3 coding sequence is TGTGCCAGCAGCTTGGGGCTAGCGGGGGATTCCTACGAGCAGTACTTC. This chain connects TRBV5-4 to TRBJ2-7, with 10 bases that match TRBD2. V shed 0 bases and J 1 base; nucleotides not matched to a gene: 4. The V gene's germline CDR1 is SGHNT and CDR2 YYREEE (reference sequence). The CDR3 covers 16 residues.